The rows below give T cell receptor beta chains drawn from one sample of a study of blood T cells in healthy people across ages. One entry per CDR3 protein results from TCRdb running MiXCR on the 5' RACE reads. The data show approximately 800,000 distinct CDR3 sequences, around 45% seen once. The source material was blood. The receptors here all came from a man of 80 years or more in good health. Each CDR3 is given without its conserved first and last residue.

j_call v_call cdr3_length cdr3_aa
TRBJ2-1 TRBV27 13 ASNKGRSSYNEQF
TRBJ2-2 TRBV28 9 ASSLYGELF
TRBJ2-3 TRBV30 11 AWTSGAGDTQY
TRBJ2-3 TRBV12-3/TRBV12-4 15 ASSLVLAGVGPDTQY
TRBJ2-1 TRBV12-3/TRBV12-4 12 ASSSPPGRSEQF
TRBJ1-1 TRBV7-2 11 ASSYDRGEEAF
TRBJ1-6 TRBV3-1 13 ASSQDWVLGTPLH
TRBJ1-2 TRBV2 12 ASSENRRVPGYT
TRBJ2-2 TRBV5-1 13 ASSLEGTNIGELF
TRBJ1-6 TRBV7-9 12 ASSSGEGGSPLH
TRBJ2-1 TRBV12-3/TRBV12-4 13 ASRPGTSYYNEQF
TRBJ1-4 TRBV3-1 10 ASSLVNEKLF
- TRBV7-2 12 ASSFDRGIYEQY
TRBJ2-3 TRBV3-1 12 ASSQGGPTDTQY
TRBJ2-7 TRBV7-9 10 ASSTGGDEQY
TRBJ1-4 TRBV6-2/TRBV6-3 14 ASSYVKGATNEKLF
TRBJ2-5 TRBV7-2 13 ASSLEGTGRGEQY
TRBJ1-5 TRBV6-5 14 ASSPSTGGVYQPQH
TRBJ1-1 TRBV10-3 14 AISEPGTGDGSRAF
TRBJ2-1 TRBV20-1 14 SARIWGRRSYNEQF
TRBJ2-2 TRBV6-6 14 ASSSTRTGGTGELF
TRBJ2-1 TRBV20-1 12 SALRTSGRYEQF
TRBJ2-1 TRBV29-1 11 SVGGVAGNEQF
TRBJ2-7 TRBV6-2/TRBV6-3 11 ASSSDYTYEQY
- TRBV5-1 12 ASSQEPGRDEQY
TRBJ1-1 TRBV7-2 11 ASRPTGVFAAF
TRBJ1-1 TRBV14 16 ASSPTGEQGSKNTEAF
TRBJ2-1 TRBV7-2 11 ASTTYLCGGVF
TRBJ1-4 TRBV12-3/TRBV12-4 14 ASSLGTEGGSEKLF
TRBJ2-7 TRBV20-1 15 SARAMRGLAGDREQY
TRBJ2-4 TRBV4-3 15 ASSQEPPSVAKNIQY
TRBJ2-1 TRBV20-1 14 SAREFVSGNYNEQF
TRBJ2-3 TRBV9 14 VSSVVMGPPTDTQY
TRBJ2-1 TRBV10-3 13 AISESEGSYNEQF
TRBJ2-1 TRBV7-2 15 ASSLAVGRTRVPEQF
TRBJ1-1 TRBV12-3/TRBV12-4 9 ASSPGRGAF
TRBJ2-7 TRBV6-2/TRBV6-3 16 ASSFMTSGNLPVYEQY
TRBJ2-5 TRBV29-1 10 SVGGGGETQY
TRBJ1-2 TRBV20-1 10 SAIRDWYGYT
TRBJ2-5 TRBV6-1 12 ASRVDNAQETQY
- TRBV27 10 ASSVGGDEQY
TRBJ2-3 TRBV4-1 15 ASSLTSSGGFTDTQY
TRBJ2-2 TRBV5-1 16 ASSLRNPGPRGTGELF
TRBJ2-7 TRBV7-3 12 ASSLMVGRYEQY
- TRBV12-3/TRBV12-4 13 ASSLLAGATATQY
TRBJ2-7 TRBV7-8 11 ASSLDDFYEQY
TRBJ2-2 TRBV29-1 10 SVGALGEELF
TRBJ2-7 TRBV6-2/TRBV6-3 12 ASTESGPTYEQY
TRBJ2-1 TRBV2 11 ASRDLTRNEQF
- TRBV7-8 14 ASSFGSGRSFYEQY
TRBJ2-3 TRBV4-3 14 ASSQDWGVTTDTQY
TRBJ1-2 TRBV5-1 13 ASSLGQDKDYGYT
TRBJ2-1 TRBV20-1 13 SARGLAGFNNEQF